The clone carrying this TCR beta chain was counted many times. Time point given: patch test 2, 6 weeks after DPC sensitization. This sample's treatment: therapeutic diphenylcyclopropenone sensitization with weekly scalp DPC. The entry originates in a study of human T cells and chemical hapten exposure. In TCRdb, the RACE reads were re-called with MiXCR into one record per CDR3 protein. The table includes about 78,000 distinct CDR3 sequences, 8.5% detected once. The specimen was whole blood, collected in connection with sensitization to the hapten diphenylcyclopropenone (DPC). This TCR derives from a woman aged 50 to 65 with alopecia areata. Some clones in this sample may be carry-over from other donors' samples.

For the CDR3, the DNA is TGCAGCGTTGAAATTCGGGGACCTGAAGCTTTCTTT. It codes for CSVEIRGPEAFF. The chain is built from TRBV29-1 and TRBJ1-1; weak D call: TRBD1 (5 bases). The CDR3 totals 12 residues. Germline CDR1 SQVTM, CDR2 ANQGSEA. V lost 2 bases and J 6 bases, leaving 10 bases between the germline ends.